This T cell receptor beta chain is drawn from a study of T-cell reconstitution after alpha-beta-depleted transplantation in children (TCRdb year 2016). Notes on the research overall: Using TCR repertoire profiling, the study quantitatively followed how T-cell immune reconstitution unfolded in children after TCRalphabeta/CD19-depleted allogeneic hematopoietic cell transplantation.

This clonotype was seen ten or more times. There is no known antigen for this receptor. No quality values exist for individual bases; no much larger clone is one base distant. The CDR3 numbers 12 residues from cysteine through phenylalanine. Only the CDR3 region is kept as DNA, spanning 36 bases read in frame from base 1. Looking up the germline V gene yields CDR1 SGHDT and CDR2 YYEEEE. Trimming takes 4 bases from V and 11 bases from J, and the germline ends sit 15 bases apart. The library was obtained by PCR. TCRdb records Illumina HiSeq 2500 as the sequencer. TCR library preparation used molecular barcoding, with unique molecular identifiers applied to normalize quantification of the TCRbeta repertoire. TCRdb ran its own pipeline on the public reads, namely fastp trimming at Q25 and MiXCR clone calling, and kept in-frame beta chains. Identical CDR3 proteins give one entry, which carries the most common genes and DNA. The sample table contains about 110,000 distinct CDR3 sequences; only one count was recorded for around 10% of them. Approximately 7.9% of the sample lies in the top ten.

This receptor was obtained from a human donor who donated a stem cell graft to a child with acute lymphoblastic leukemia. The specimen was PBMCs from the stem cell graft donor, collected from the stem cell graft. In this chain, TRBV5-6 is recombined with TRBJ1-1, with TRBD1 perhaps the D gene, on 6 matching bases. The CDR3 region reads CASSLVTGRAFF. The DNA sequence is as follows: TGTGCCAGCAGCCTCGTTACAGGGCGGGCTTTCTTT.